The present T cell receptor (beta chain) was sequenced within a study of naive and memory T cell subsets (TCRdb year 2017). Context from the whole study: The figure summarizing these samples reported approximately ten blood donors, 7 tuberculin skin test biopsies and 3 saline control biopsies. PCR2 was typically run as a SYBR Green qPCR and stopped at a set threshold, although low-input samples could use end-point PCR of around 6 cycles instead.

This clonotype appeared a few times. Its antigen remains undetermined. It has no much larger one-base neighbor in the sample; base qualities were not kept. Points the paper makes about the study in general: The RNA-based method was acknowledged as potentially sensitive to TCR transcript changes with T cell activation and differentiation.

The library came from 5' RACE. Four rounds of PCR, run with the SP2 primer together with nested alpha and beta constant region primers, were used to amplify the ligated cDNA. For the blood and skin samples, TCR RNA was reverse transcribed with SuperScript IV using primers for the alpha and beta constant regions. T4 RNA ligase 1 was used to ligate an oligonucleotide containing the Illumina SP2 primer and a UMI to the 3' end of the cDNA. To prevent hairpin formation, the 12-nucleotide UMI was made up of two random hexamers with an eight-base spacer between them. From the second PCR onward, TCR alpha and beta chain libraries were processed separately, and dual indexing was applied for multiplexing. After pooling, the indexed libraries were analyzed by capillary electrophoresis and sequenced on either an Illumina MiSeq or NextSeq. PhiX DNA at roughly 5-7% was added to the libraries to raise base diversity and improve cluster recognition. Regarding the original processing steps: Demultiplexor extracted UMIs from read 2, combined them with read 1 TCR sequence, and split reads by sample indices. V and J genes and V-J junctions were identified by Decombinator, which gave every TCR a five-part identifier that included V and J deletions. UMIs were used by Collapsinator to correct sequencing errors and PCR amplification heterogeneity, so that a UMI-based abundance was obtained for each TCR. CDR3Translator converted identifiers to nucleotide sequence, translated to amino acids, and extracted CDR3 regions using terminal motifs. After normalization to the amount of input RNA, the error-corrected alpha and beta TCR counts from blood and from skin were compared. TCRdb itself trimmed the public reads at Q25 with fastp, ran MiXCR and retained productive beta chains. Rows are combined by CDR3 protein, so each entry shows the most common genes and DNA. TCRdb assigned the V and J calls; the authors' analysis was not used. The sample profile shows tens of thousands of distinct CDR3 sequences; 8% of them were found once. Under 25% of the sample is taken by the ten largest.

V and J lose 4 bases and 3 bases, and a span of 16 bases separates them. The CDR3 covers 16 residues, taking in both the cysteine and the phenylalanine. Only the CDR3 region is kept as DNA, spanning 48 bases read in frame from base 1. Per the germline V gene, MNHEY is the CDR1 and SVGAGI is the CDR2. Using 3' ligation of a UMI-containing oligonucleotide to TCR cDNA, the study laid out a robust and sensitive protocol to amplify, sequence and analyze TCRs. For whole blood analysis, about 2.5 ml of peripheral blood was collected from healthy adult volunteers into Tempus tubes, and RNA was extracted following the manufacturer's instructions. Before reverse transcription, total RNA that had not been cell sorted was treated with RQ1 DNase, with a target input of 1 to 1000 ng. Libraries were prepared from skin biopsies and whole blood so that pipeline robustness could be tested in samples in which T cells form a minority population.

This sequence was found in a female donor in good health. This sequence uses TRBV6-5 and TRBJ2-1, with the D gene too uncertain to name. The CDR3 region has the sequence CASSSDPRKVYNEQFF. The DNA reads TGTGCCAGCAGTTCCGACCCGCGAAAGGTCTACAATGAGCAGTTCTTC.